The clone carrying this T cell receptor beta chain has just one count. Its antigen remains unknown. This entry is derived from a study of OX40 agonist ivuxolimab in advanced cancers. Notes on the study in general: Compared with CD4+, CD8+ T cells on average had more expanded clones.

If patients had autoimmune disease history or systemic immunosuppression, they were excluded. This table comes from immunoSEQ multiplex PCR, and its TCRdb copy is limited to in-frame clones, with some not included. The repertoire includes about 76,000 clones, about 85% of them detected once, and under 3.5% sits in the top ten. Germline V CDR1 and CDR2: LNHDA, SQIVND (reference sequence). The CDR3 has 14 amino acids. The germline V and J ends were trimmed by 10 bases and 3 bases, with 18 bases remaining between them. The clonotype was recovered from an adult with an advanced solid tumor such as melanoma, head and neck, liver or kidney cancer. The V and J genes are TRBV19 and TRBJ1-1; D not certain. The sample was CD4+ or CD8+ T cells sorted from blood, taken in a trial of the OX40 agonist ivuxolimab. DNA for the CDR3: TGTGCCACCGTACTCGGGGTTAAAGACACTGAAGCTTTCTTT. Its protein is CATVLGVKDTEAFF.